This TCR beta chain was found in a study of blood T cell repertoires in COVID-19. Across the study: Samples taken during acute and convalescent COVID-19 were collected in the United States, Italy and Spain. T cells, B-cell-depleted T cells, or PBMCs supplied cDNA or gDNA.

This clone was observed once. V was shortened by 0 bases and J by 6 bases, with 9 bases between the two germline ends. The CDR3 is 14 residues long. CDR1 is SGHDN, CDR2 FVKESK, per germline. Authors' data handling: For nucleated cells, counts were estimated from reference gene primer amplification. Data came from immunoSEQ multiplex PCR; TCRdb stores just in-frame clones and leaves some out. The V and J calls and clone size were taken over from that table, and D and trimming were inferred from the DNA. The table shows about 66,000 clones, with around 83% occurring only once. Sample: peripheral blood. V usage is TRBV14 and J usage is TRBJ2-1, with D maybe TRBD2 (5 bases). The source is a middle-aged man with active COVID-19. CDR3 DNA: TGTGCCAGCAGCCAAGATCTAGCAGGCAATGAGCAGTTCTTC. The encoded protein is CASSQDLAGNEQFF. The full variable domain, its missing parts supplied by reference TRBV14 and TRBJ2-1, is EAGVTQFPSHSVIEKGQTVTLRCDPISGHDNLYWYRRVMGKEIKFLLHFVKESKQDESGMPNNRFLAERTGGTYSTLKVQPAELEDSGVYFCASSQDLAGNEQFFGPGTRLTVL.